The rows below give T cell receptor beta chains drawn from one sample of a study of T cell responses to AZD1222 COVID-19 vaccine. Repertoires were generated with immunoSEQ multiplex PCR, while TCRdb's copy carries only in-frame clones and drops some. In the table there are 150,000 or so clones, roughly nine tenths of which are singletons. The sequenced sample was peripheral blood, obtained on day 0 of MenACWY control vaccination. The receptor set was obtained from an adult in good health. Each CDR3 is given with its conserved first and last residue. D genes are given only for firm matches. Clone size, where shown, is once, few, many, or a class for clones that have expanded.

abundance: few; d_gene: NA; j_gene: TRBJ1-2; v_gene: TRBV19; len: 15; CDR3nt: TGTGCCAGTATCTCCCCACAGGGTAATAACTATGGCTACACCTTC; CDR3aa: CASISPQGNNYGYTF
abundance: NA; d_gene: NA; j_gene: TRBJ1-1; v_gene: TRBV27; len: 16; CDR3nt: TGTGCCAGCAGTGCGCCCCCGGGTTACCGGAGAACTGAAGCTTTCTTT; CDR3aa: CASSAPPGYRRTEAFF
abundance: NA; d_gene: NA; j_gene: TRBJ1-6; v_gene: TRBV7-9; len: 12; CDR3nt: TGTGCCAGCAGCTCGGGGGATTCACCCCTCCACTTT; CDR3aa: CASSSGDSPLHF
abundance: once; d_gene: TRBD1; j_gene: TRBJ2-7; v_gene: TRBV5-5; len: 15; CDR3nt: TGTGCCAGCAGTCTGGACAGGGCCTACTCCTACGAGCAGTACTTC; CDR3aa: CASSLDRAYSYEQYF
abundance: NA; d_gene: NA; j_gene: TRBJ2-2; v_gene: TRBV13; len: 11; CDR3nt: TGTGCCAGCAGCTTATCCGGGGAGCTGTTTTTT; CDR3aa: CASSLSGELFF
abundance: NA; d_gene: NA; j_gene: TRBJ2-2; v_gene: TRBV12-3/TRBV12-4; len: 13; CDR3nt: TGTGCCAGCAGTTTACTGGGTGTAGGGGAGCTGTTTTTT; CDR3aa: CASSLLGVGELFF
abundance: NA; d_gene: TRBD1; j_gene: TRBJ1-1; v_gene: TRBV5-1; len: 14; CDR3nt: TGCGCCAGCAGCTTAAAGGGGGCAGACACTGAAGCTTTCTTT; CDR3aa: CASSLKGADTEAFF
abundance: NA; d_gene: NA; j_gene: TRBJ1-2; v_gene: TRBV2; len: 14; CDR3nt: TGTGCCAGCAGTGAAAACCGGGGCAGGGCGGGCTACACCTTC; CDR3aa: CASSENRGRAGYTF
abundance: NA; d_gene: TRBD1; j_gene: TRBJ1-1; v_gene: TRBV12-5; len: 15; CDR3nt: TGTGCTAGTGGTCCGGGGACAGGGGGCGTAACTGAAGCTTTCTTT; CDR3aa: CASGPGTGGVTEAFF
abundance: NA; d_gene: TRBD1; j_gene: TRBJ1-5; v_gene: TRBV30; len: 15; CDR3nt: TGTGCCTGGAGTGTCGGACAGGGTTCGCGTCAGCCCCAGCATTTT; CDR3aa: CAWSVGQGSRQPQHF
abundance: NA; d_gene: NA; j_gene: TRBJ2-6; v_gene: TRBV19; len: 16; CDR3nt: TGTGCCAGTAGGGTCCTTCGGGGCTCTGGGGCCAACGTCCTGACTTTC; CDR3aa: CASRVLRGSGANVLTF
abundance: once; d_gene: TRBD2; j_gene: TRBJ2-5; v_gene: TRBV7-7; len: 17; CDR3nt: TGTGCCAGCAGCTTAGGAGCGGGGGCGACCCTACAAGAGACCCAGTACTTC; CDR3aa: CASSLGAGATLQETQYF
abundance: NA; d_gene: NA; j_gene: TRBJ2-1; v_gene: TRBV5-4; len: 15; CDR3nt: TGTGCCAGCAGCTTGGGACAGAGGGTGGGAAATGAGCAGTTCTTC; CDR3aa: CASSLGQRVGNEQFF
abundance: NA; d_gene: NA; j_gene: TRBJ2-5; v_gene: TRBV5-8; len: 14; CDR3nt: TGTGCCAGCAGCCCCTCAGGGTTCACGGAGACCCAGTACTTC; CDR3aa: CASSPSGFTETQYF
abundance: NA; d_gene: TRBD2; j_gene: TRBJ2-3; v_gene: TRBV3-1/TRBV3-2; len: 15; CDR3nt: TGTGCCAGCAGCCAGAACCTCGGGAGGAAAGATACGCAGTATTTT; CDR3aa: CASSQNLGRKDTQYF
abundance: NA; d_gene: NA; j_gene: TRBJ2-3; v_gene: TRBV7-3; len: 13; CDR3nt: TGTGCCAGCAGCAAAACGGGTCCAGATACGCAGTATTTT; CDR3aa: CASSKTGPDTQYF
abundance: NA; d_gene: NA; j_gene: TRBJ2-3; v_gene: TRBV29-1; len: 13; CDR3nt: TGCAGCGTGGAAACGGGGTCCCGCGATACGCAGTATTTT; CDR3aa: CSVETGSRDTQYF
abundance: once; d_gene: TRBD2; j_gene: TRBJ2-1; v_gene: TRBV24-1; len: 13; CDR3nt: TGTGCCACCAGTGACCCTCTAGCGGATGAGCAGTTCTTC; CDR3aa: CATSDPLADEQFF
abundance: NA; d_gene: TRBD1; j_gene: TRBJ1-1; v_gene: TRBV11-3; len: 17; CDR3nt: TGTGCCAGCAGCTTAGAGGGTACAGGGGGCGCGGGCACTGAAGCTTTCTTT; CDR3aa: CASSLEGTGGAGTEAFF
abundance: NA; d_gene: NA; j_gene: TRBJ2-1; v_gene: TRBV6-5; len: 14; CDR3nt: TGTGCCGGTACCAGGGACCTCACGGCCAATGAGCAGTTCTTC; CDR3aa: CAGTRDLTANEQFF
abundance: NA; d_gene: NA; j_gene: TRBJ1-3; v_gene: TRBV3-1/TRBV3-2; len: 15; CDR3nt: TGTGCCAGCAGCCTCGTACAGGGCAGGGGAAACACCATATATTTT; CDR3aa: CASSLVQGRGNTIYF
abundance: NA; d_gene: NA; j_gene: TRBJ1-1; v_gene: TRBV18; len: 12; CDR3nt: TGTGCCAGCTCAAGCACAGAAGAAGAAGCTTTCTTT; CDR3aa: CASSSTEEEAFF
abundance: NA; d_gene: TRBD2; j_gene: TRBJ2-5; v_gene: TRBV6-6; len: 15; CDR3nt: TGTGCCAGCAGTTATCCTAGCGGAGGAGGGGAGACCCAGTACTTC; CDR3aa: CASSYPSGGGETQYF
abundance: few; d_gene: NA; j_gene: TRBJ1-5; v_gene: TRBV7-9; len: 12; CDR3nt: TGTGCCAGCAGCTTCGGGGAACAGCCCCAGCATTTT; CDR3aa: CASSFGEQPQHF
abundance: few; d_gene: NA; j_gene: TRBJ1-6; v_gene: TRBV5-4; len: 14; CDR3nt: TGTGCCAGCAGCCTGCAATCCTCTAATTCACCCCTCCACTTT; CDR3aa: CASSLQSSNSPLHF
abundance: NA; d_gene: NA; j_gene: TRBJ1-5; v_gene: TRBV2; len: 14; CDR3nt: TGTGCCAGCAGTGACAGACAGATGAATCAGCCCCAGCATTTT; CDR3aa: CASSDRQMNQPQHF
abundance: NA; d_gene: NA; j_gene: TRBJ1-2; v_gene: TRBV5-1; len: 11; CDR3nt: TGCGCCAGCAGCTCAACCTATGGCTACACCTTC; CDR3aa: CASSSTYGYTF
abundance: NA; d_gene: NA; j_gene: TRBJ2-3; v_gene: TRBV6-5; len: 13; CDR3nt: TGTGCCAGTGAATATGGGGGAACAGATACGCAGTATTTT; CDR3aa: CASEYGGTDTQYF
abundance: NA; d_gene: NA; j_gene: TRBJ1-6; v_gene: TRBV7-9; len: 15; CDR3nt: TGTGCCAGCAGCCCTCAGGGCAGTAATAATTCACCCCTCCACTTT; CDR3aa: CASSPQGSNNSPLHF
abundance: NA; d_gene: TRBD2; j_gene: TRBJ2-1; v_gene: TRBV5-4; len: 15; CDR3nt: TGTGCCAGCAGCGCTGGACTAGCGGGGGACAATGAGCAGTTCTTC; CDR3aa: CASSAGLAGDNEQFF
abundance: NA; d_gene: NA; j_gene: TRBJ1-1; v_gene: TRBV7-9; len: 12; CDR3nt: TGTGCCAGCAGCTACCGACAGGAGAAGGCTTTCTTT; CDR3aa: CASSYRQEKAFF
abundance: once; d_gene: TRBD2; j_gene: TRBJ2-3; v_gene: TRBV19; len: 17; CDR3nt: TGTGCCAGTAGTCCAACGAGAGCGGGGGTTAGCACAGATACGCAGTATTTT; CDR3aa: CASSPTRAGVSTDTQYF
abundance: NA; d_gene: NA; j_gene: TRBJ2-2; v_gene: TRBV7-9; len: 15; CDR3nt: TGTGCCAGCTCCCCCACGGGCCGCAACACCGGGGAGCTGTTTTTT; CDR3aa: CASSPTGRNTGELFF
abundance: NA; d_gene: NA; j_gene: TRBJ1-2; v_gene: TRBV19; len: 13; CDR3nt: TGTGCCAGTAGACGGAATCTAAACTATGGCTACACCTTC; CDR3aa: CASRRNLNYGYTF
abundance: NA; d_gene: NA; j_gene: TRBJ2-5; v_gene: TRBV5-6; len: 16; CDR3nt: TGTGCCAGCAGCTCAGTCCAGCTCTCGTACCAAGAGACCCAGTACTTC; CDR3aa: CASSSVQLSYQETQYF
abundance: NA; d_gene: TRBD2; j_gene: TRBJ2-1; v_gene: TRBV7-3; len: 17; CDR3nt: TGTGCCAGCAGCCGCGACCTTACTAGCGGGAGGTTGGGTGAGCAGTTCTTC; CDR3aa: CASSRDLTSGRLGEQFF
abundance: NA; d_gene: NA; j_gene: TRBJ2-6; v_gene: TRBV6-5; len: 15; CDR3nt: TGTGCCAGCAGTTACGTGGGTTCTGGGGCCAACGTCCTGACTTTC; CDR3aa: CASSYVGSGANVLTF
abundance: NA; d_gene: NA; j_gene: TRBJ1-3; v_gene: TRBV21-1; len: 15; CDR3nt: TGTGCCAGCGGAGTTCCGGGACAGAGAAGAAACACCATATATTTT; CDR3aa: CASGVPGQRRNTIYF
abundance: NA; d_gene: TRBD1; j_gene: TRBJ2-3; v_gene: TRBV7-8; len: 14; CDR3nt: TGTGCCAGCAGCTCGGACAGGGAGACAGATACGCAGTATTTT; CDR3aa: CASSSDRETDTQYF
abundance: once; d_gene: NA; j_gene: TRBJ2-5; v_gene: TRBV7-8; len: 16; CDR3nt: TGTGCCAGCAGCTTCAGCCGGGGGGCCTTAGGAGGGACCCAGTACTTC; CDR3aa: CASSFSRGALGGTQYF
abundance: NA; d_gene: NA; j_gene: TRBJ1-3; v_gene: TRBV4-3; len: 18; CDR3nt: TGCGCCAGCAGCCAAGTGGTAACAGGGCGTTTTTCTGGAAACACCATATATTTT; CDR3aa: CASSQVVTGRFSGNTIYF
abundance: NA; d_gene: TRBD2; j_gene: TRBJ2-1; v_gene: TRBV11-2; len: 14; CDR3nt: TGTGCCAGCAGCTCTCTAGGGGAGGGCAATGAGCAGTTCTTC; CDR3aa: CASSSLGEGNEQFF
abundance: NA; d_gene: NA; j_gene: TRBJ1-6; v_gene: TRBV9; len: 14; CDR3nt: TGTGCCAGCAGCGCAGGACTCATTAATTCACCCCTCCACTTT; CDR3aa: CASSAGLINSPLHF
abundance: NA; d_gene: NA; j_gene: TRBJ2-1; v_gene: TRBV5-5; len: 14; CDR3nt: TGTGCCAGCAGCTTGCGGGACACAAACAATGAGCAGTTCTTC; CDR3aa: CASSLRDTNNEQFF
abundance: NA; d_gene: NA; j_gene: TRBJ1-1; v_gene: TRBV5-8; len: 14; CDR3nt: TGTGCCAGCACCCTGTGGGAGGGTAACACTGAAGCTTTCTTT; CDR3aa: CASTLWEGNTEAFF
abundance: NA; d_gene: TRBD1; j_gene: TRBJ1-6; v_gene: TRBV3-1/TRBV3-2; len: 17; CDR3nt: TGTGCCAGCAGCCAAAGGAACACACCGGGACAGAATTCACCCCTCCACTTT; CDR3aa: CASSQRNTPGQNSPLHF
abundance: few; d_gene: TRBD1; j_gene: TRBJ2-1; v_gene: TRBV4-3; len: 17; CDR3nt: TGCGCCAGCAGCCGCAGAACACCGGGACAGGGGAATAATGAGCAGTTCTTC; CDR3aa: CASSRRTPGQGNNEQFF
abundance: few; d_gene: NA; j_gene: TRBJ1-1; v_gene: TRBV19; len: 12; CDR3nt: TGTGCCAGTTACAGCATGAACACTGAAGCTTTCTTT; CDR3aa: CASYSMNTEAFF
abundance: NA; d_gene: TRBD1; j_gene: TRBJ1-6; v_gene: TRBV6-5; len: 15; CDR3nt: TGTGCCAGCAGTTATCAGACAGGGGGTAATTCACCCCTCCACTTT; CDR3aa: CASSYQTGGNSPLHF
abundance: NA; d_gene: NA; j_gene: TRBJ1-3; v_gene: TRBV28; len: 17; CDR3nt: TGTGCCAGCAGTCCGAGTGTGCCCGCACGGTCTGGAAACACCATATATTTT; CDR3aa: CASSPSVPARSGNTIYF
abundance: NA; d_gene: NA; j_gene: TRBJ1-1; v_gene: TRBV11-3; len: 15; CDR3nt: TGTGCCAGTAAACCACCGGGACGGAAAAACACTGAAGCTTTCTTT; CDR3aa: CASKPPGRKNTEAFF
abundance: NA; d_gene: NA; j_gene: TRBJ2-5; v_gene: TRBV10-3; len: 15; CDR3nt: TGTGCCATCAGTGAGTCGCCGAATGAGTGGGAGACCCAGTACTTC; CDR3aa: CAISESPNEWETQYF
abundance: NA; d_gene: NA; j_gene: TRBJ2-7; v_gene: TRBV27; len: 13; CDR3nt: TGTGCCAGCAGTTCGGGACACGGGGGCGAGCAGTACTTC; CDR3aa: CASSSGHGGEQYF
abundance: NA; d_gene: TRBD1; j_gene: TRBJ2-6; v_gene: TRBV2; len: 14; CDR3nt: TGTGCCAGCTATGACAGGGCCAGGGCCAACGTCCTGACTTTC; CDR3aa: CASYDRARANVLTF
abundance: NA; d_gene: NA; j_gene: TRBJ2-3; v_gene: TRBV6-5; len: 12; CDR3nt: TGTGCCAGCTCGAACAGTAGGGATACGCAGTATTTT; CDR3aa: CASSNSRDTQYF
abundance: NA; d_gene: TRBD2; j_gene: TRBJ2-5; v_gene: TRBV7-6; len: 14; CDR3nt: TGTGCCAGCAGCTTACCTGCGGGAGATGGGACCCAGTACTTC; CDR3aa: CASSLPAGDGTQYF
abundance: NA; d_gene: NA; j_gene: TRBJ2-7; v_gene: TRBV11-2; len: 14; CDR3nt: TGTGCCAGCAGCGGGAAAGTCGTTTCCTACGAGCAGTACTTC; CDR3aa: CASSGKVVSYEQYF
abundance: NA; d_gene: TRBD2; j_gene: TRBJ2-3; v_gene: TRBV3-1/TRBV3-2; len: 18; CDR3nt: TGTGCCAGCAGCAACTGGGCATCGGGACTAGCGGGGACAGATACGCAGTATTTT; CDR3aa: CASSNWASGLAGTDTQYF
abundance: NA; d_gene: NA; j_gene: TRBJ1-5; v_gene: TRBV6-2/TRBV6-3; len: 17; CDR3nt: TGTGCCAGCAGTTACCAATCCGGCAGGGTGTCAAATCAGCCCCAGCATTTT; CDR3aa: CASSYQSGRVSNQPQHF
abundance: few; d_gene: NA; j_gene: TRBJ2-3; v_gene: TRBV19; len: 15; CDR3nt: TGTGCCAGTAGTATAGATCTGGCTAGACCCAATACGCAGTATTTT; CDR3aa: CASSIDLARPNTQYF